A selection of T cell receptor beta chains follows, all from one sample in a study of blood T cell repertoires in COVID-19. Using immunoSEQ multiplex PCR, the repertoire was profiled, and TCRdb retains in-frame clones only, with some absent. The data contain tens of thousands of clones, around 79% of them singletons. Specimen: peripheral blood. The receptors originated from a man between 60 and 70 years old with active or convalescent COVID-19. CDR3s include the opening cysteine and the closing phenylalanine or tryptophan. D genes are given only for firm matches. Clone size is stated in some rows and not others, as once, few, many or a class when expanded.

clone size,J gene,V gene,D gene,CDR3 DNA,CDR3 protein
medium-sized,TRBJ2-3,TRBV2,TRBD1,TGTGCCAGCAGCTCAGACAGGGGGTGGACAGATACGCAGTATTTT,CASSSDRGWTDTQYF
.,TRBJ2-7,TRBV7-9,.,TGTGCCAGCAGCTTAGTATCGAGCGTCTACGAGCAGTACTTC,CASSLVSSVYEQYF
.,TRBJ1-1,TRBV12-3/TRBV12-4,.,TGTGCCAGCAGTTTGGCAGTGAACACTGAAGCTTTCTTT,CASSLAVNTEAFF
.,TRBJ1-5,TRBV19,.,TGTGCCAGTAGTATAGATCCTGGGGCCAATCAGCCCCAGCATTTT,CASSIDPGANQPQHF
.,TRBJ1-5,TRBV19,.,TGTGCCAGTAGTATACAGGGTCTGGGCAATCAGCCCCAGCATTTT,CASSIQGLGNQPQHF
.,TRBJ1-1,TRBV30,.,TGTGCCGGGAACTCGATTGAAGCTTTCTTT,CAGNSIEAFF
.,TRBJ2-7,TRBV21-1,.,TGTGCCAGCAGCAAAGCTGGGGGGGGGTTATGGTCCTACGAGCAGTACTTC,CASSKAGGGLWSYEQYF
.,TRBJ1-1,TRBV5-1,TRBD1,TGCGCCAGCAGCTACGGGACAGACACTGAAGCTTTCTTT,CASSYGTDTEAFF
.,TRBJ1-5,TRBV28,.,TGTGCCAGCAGTGGAAAACAGGGATTGTGGAATCAGCCCCAGCATTTT,CASSGKQGLWNQPQHF
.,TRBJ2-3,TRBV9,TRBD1,TGTGCCAGCAGCGCTACATCACAGGGGACCGCGACAGATACGCAGTATTTT,CASSATSQGTATDTQYF
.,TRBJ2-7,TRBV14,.,TGTGCCAGCGGGCAGACCTACGAGCAGTACTTC,CASGQTYEQYF
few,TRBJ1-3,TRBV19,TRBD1,TGTGCCAGTAGTATAGGGGACAGCTCTGGAAACACCATATATTTT,CASSIGDSSGNTIYF
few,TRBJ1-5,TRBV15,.,TGTGCCACCAGCAGAGATGGCAATAGCAATCAGCCCCAGCATTTT,CATSRDGNSNQPQHF
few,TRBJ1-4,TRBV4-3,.,TGCGCCAGCAGCCAAGGGAGCGGCTACAATGAAAAACTGTTTTTT,CASSQGSGYNEKLFF
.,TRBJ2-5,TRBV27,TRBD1,TGTGCCAGCAGTCCAACAGGGGGACGGGGGGAGACCCAGTACTTC,CASSPTGGRGETQYF
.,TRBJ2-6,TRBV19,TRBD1,TGTGCCAGTACGCGACAGGGATCTGCTGGGGCCAACGTCCTGACTTTC,CASTRQGSAGANVLTF
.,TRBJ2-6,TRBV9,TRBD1,TGTGCCAGCAGTTCTACAGGGGGCCCTGGGGCCAACGTCCTGACTTTC,CASSSTGGPGANVLTF
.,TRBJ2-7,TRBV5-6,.,TGTGCCAGCAGACGGAGATCCTACGAGCAGTACTTC,CASRRRSYEQYF
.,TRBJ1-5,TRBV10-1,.,TGCGCCAGCGGAGGCGGACAGCACAATCAGCCCCAGCATTTT,CASGGGQHNQPQHF
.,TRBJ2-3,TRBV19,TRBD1,TGTGCCAGTAGTAACGACAGGGGGTCAGATACGCAGTATTTT,CASSNDRGSDTQYF
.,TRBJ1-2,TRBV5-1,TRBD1,TGCGCCAGCAGCCTGGGACAGGGGGCAAACTATGGCTACACCTTC,CASSLGQGANYGYTF
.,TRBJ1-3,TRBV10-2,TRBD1,TGCGCCAGCAGTGAGTGGACAGGAGGCTCTGGAAACACCATATATTTT,CASSEWTGGSGNTIYF
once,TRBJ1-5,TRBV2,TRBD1,TGTGCCAGCAGTGAAGGGGGGACAGCACTCAATCAGCCCCAGCATTTT,CASSEGGTALNQPQHF
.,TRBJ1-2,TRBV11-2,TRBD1,TGTGCCAGCAGCTTATCACAGGGGGGCTACTATGGCTACACCTTC,CASSLSQGGYYGYTF
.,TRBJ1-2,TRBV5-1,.,TGCGCCAGCAGCTTGGCTCCGGGGAACTATGGCTACACCTTC,CASSLAPGNYGYTF
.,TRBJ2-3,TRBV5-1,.,TGCGCCAGCAGCTCCTCATGGGGGGGGCTTACAGATACGCAGTATTTT,CASSSSWGGLTDTQYF
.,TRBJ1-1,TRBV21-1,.,TGTGCCAGCAGCAAAGGGTCATGGGAGATGAACACTGAAGCTTTCTTT,CASSKGSWEMNTEAFF
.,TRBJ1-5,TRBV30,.,TGTGCCTGGAGTATGCGAGGGATAGTCAATCAGCCCCAGCATTTT,CAWSMRGIVNQPQHF